These T cell receptor beta chains were read from a single sample in a study of T cells in Graves' hyperthyroidism and ophthalmopathy. In TCRdb, the multiplex PCR reads were re-called with MiXCR into one record per CDR3 protein. Of around 500,000 distinct CDR3 sequences listed, around 15% are singletons. Specimen: blood. Receptors were obtained from a woman in her twenties or thirties with Graves' ophthalmopathy. The CDR3 runs from the conserved cysteine through the conserved F or W. D genes are given only for firm matches. Size values are once, few and many counts, or a class for expanded clones, and some rows have none.

clone_size: many
j_call: TRBJ2-5
v_call: TRBV28
d_call: .
cdr3_aa: CASSPQVARLDETQYF
cdr3_nt: TGTGCCAGCAGTCCTCAGGTTGCTAGGTTGGACGAGACCCAGTACTTC

clone_size: .
j_call: TRBJ2-5
v_call: TRBV30
d_call: .
cdr3_aa: CAWSLSSVGETQYF
cdr3_nt: TGTGCCTGGAGTCTCTCTAGCGTTGGGGAGACCCAGTACTTC

clone_size: many
j_call: TRBJ2-3
v_call: TRBV15
d_call: .
cdr3_aa: CATGGDTQYF
cdr3_nt: TGTGCCACCGGGGGAGATACGCAGTATTTT

clone_size: .
j_call: TRBJ2-1
v_call: TRBV18
d_call: TRBD2
cdr3_aa: CASSTRASGQKEIQIEQFF
cdr3_nt: TGTGCCAGCTCTACCCGGGCTAGCGGGCAAAAGGAGATACAAATTGAGCAGTTCTTC

clone_size: .
j_call: TRBJ1-5
v_call: TRBV20-1
d_call: .
cdr3_aa: CSASPGHANQPQHF
cdr3_nt: TGCAGTGCTAGCCCGGGGCATGCCAATCAGCCCCAGCATTTT

clone_size: many
j_call: TRBJ2-7
v_call: TRBV5-1
d_call: TRBD2
cdr3_aa: CASSSTPNGGSYEQYF
cdr3_nt: TGCGCCAGCAGCTCTACCCCCAATGGCGGGAGCTACGAGCAGTACTTC

clone_size: .
j_call: TRBJ2-5
v_call: TRBV15
d_call: .
cdr3_aa: CATNFGAGIDF
cdr3_nt: .

clone_size: few
j_call: TRBJ2-3
v_call: TRBV5-1
d_call: .
cdr3_aa: CASSLGTQPSSTDTQYF
cdr3_nt: TGCGCCAGCAGCTTGGGGACCCAACCTTCTAGCACAGATACGCAGTATTTT

clone_size: many
j_call: TRBJ2-7
v_call: TRBV20-1
d_call: TRBD1
cdr3_aa: CSAAGTGGFKDEQYF
cdr3_nt: TGCAGTGCTGCCGGGACAGGGGGCTTTAAAGACGAGCAGTACTTC

clone_size: .
j_call: TRBJ1-6
v_call: TRBV6-6
d_call: TRBD1
cdr3_aa: CASSYSITGGNSPLHF
cdr3_nt: TGTGCCAGCAGTTACTCGATAACAGGGGGGAATTCACCCCTCCACTTT

clone_size: few
j_call: TRBJ2-1
v_call: TRBV6-1
d_call: .
cdr3_aa: CAISEGVGDNEQFF
cdr3_nt: TGTGCCATCAGTGAGGGGGTAGGGGACAATGAGCAGTTCTTC

clone_size: .
j_call: TRBJ1-1
v_call: TRBV12-5
d_call: .
cdr3_aa: CASGLEMGGNTEAFF
cdr3_nt: TGTGCTAGTGGTTTGGAGATGGGGGGGAACACTGAAGCTTTCTTT

clone_size: .
j_call: TRBJ2-1
v_call: TRBV4-2
d_call: .
cdr3_aa: CASRPNTGYNEQFF
cdr3_nt: TGTGCCAGCCGCCCGAACACGGGATACAATGAGCAGTTCTTC

clone_size: few
j_call: TRBJ2-2
v_call: TRBV10-3
d_call: .
cdr3_aa: CAISVDNTGELFF
cdr3_nt: TGTGCCATCAGTGTTGACAACACCGGGGAGCTGTTTTTT

clone_size: many
j_call: TRBJ2-3
v_call: TRBV27
d_call: .
cdr3_aa: CGHTRPSTDTQYF
cdr3_nt: TGTGGCCACACTAGGCCTAGCACAGATACGCAGTATTTT

clone_size: .
j_call: TRBJ2-1
v_call: TRBV9
d_call: .
cdr3_aa: CASSGGGGADEQFF
cdr3_nt: TGTGCCAGCAGCGGGGGTGGGGGGGCTGATGAGCAGTTCTTC

clone_size: .
j_call: TRBJ2-1
v_call: TRBV20-1
d_call: TRBD2
cdr3_aa: CSAASGRTGSYNEQFF
cdr3_nt: TGCAGTGCTGCTAGCGGGAGGACAGGGTCCTACAATGAGCAGTTCTTC

clone_size: few
j_call: TRBJ1-6
v_call: TRBV12-3/TRBV12-4
d_call: TRBD1
cdr3_aa: CASSFTGGLSPLHF
cdr3_nt: TGTGCCAGCAGTTTTACAGGGGGGCTTTCACCCCTCCACTTT

clone_size: many
j_call: TRBJ2-1
v_call: TRBV18
d_call: .
cdr3_aa: CASSVTVYNEQFF
cdr3_nt: TGTGCCAGCTCAGTGACAGTATACAATGAGCAGTTCTTC

clone_size: .
j_call: TRBJ1-2
v_call: TRBV30
d_call: TRBD1
cdr3_aa: CAWSPLGQGGSYGYTF
cdr3_nt: TGTGCCTGGAGTCCCCTCGGACAGGGGGGCAGCTATGGCTACACCTTC

clone_size: few
j_call: TRBJ1-4
v_call: TRBV3-1
d_call: .
cdr3_aa: CASSLEGEKLFF
cdr3_nt: TGTGCCAGCAGCCTGGAGGGGGAAAAACTGTTTTTT

clone_size: few
j_call: TRBJ2-1
v_call: TRBV5-6
d_call: .
cdr3_aa: CASREGFYNEQFF
cdr3_nt: TGTGCCAGCAGAGAGGGATTTTACAATGAGCAGTTCTTC

clone_size: many
j_call: TRBJ2-7
v_call: TRBV10-3
d_call: TRBD1
cdr3_aa: CAISDSGQGKDEQYF
cdr3_nt: TGTGCCATCAGTGATTCGGGACAGGGGAAGGACGAGCAGTACTTC

clone_size: many
j_call: TRBJ2-7
v_call: TRBV9
d_call: TRBD1
cdr3_aa: CASSFGQADQWEQYF
cdr3_nt: TGTGCCAGCAGCTTCGGACAGGCGGACCAGTGGGAGCAGTACTTC

clone_size: once
j_call: TRBJ2-6
v_call: TRBV4-3
d_call: .
cdr3_aa: CASSQGRDSGANVLTF
cdr3_nt: TGCGCCAGCAGCCAGGGACGGGACTCTGGGGCCAACGTCCTGACTTTC

clone_size: few
j_call: TRBJ2-4
v_call: TRBV28
d_call: .
cdr3_aa: CASTTPPPTKNIQYF
cdr3_nt: TGTGCCAGCACCACACCCCCGCCGACCAAAAACATTCAGTACTTC

clone_size: few
j_call: TRBJ2-5
v_call: TRBV10-3
d_call: .
cdr3_aa: CAISTGSLEETQYF
cdr3_nt: TGTGCCATCAGCACAGGGAGCCTAGAGGAGACCCAGTACTTC

clone_size: few
j_call: TRBJ2-1
v_call: TRBV20-1
d_call: .
cdr3_aa: CSARGEWGRSDEQFF
cdr3_nt: TGCAGTGCCCGGGGGGAGTGGGGGCGGTCAGATGAGCAGTTCTTC

clone_size: many
j_call: TRBJ2-1
v_call: TRBV12-5
d_call: TRBD2
cdr3_aa: CASGGRGGRRDEQFF
cdr3_nt: TGTGCTAGTGGTGGTCGGGGCGGGAGGAGGGATGAGCAGTTCTTC

clone_size: .
j_call: TRBJ2-3
v_call: TRBV4-1
d_call: TRBD1
cdr3_aa: CASSQEGTGVSDTQYF
cdr3_nt: TGCGCCAGCAGCCAAGAGGGGACAGGCGTTTCAGATACGCAGTATTTT

clone_size: few
j_call: TRBJ2-6
v_call: TRBV7-6
d_call: TRBD1
cdr3_aa: CASSYRGPGANVLTF
cdr3_nt: TGTGCCAGCAGCTACAGGGGCCCTGGGGCCAACGTCCTGACTTTC

clone_size: many
j_call: TRBJ2-7
v_call: TRBV28
d_call: .
cdr3_aa: CASNWGPGFEQYF
cdr3_nt: TGTGCCAGCAATTGGGGCCCAGGGTTCGAGCAGTACTTC

clone_size: many
j_call: TRBJ2-2
v_call: TRBV30
d_call: TRBD1
cdr3_aa: CAWTRQGDTGELFF
cdr3_nt: TGTGCCTGGACCCGACAGGGCGACACCGGGGAGCTGTTTTTT

clone_size: .
j_call: TRBJ2-3
v_call: TRBV7-9
d_call: TRBD2
cdr3_aa: CASRQGLAGDPPQYF
cdr3_nt: TGCGCCAGCAGGCAGGGACTAGCGGGAGATCCCCCGCAGTATTTT

clone_size: .
j_call: TRBJ2-7
v_call: TRBV28
d_call: TRBD2
cdr3_aa: CASSLSGLAGGSVPYEQYF
cdr3_nt: TGTGCCAGCAGTTTATCGGGGCTAGCGGGAGGGTCCGTACCTTACGAGCAGTACTTC

clone_size: once
j_call: TRBJ2-7
v_call: TRBV5-5
d_call: .
cdr3_aa: CASSLVSGTGDEQYF
cdr3_nt: TGTGCCAGCAGCTTAGTTAGTGGAACGGGGGACGAGCAGTACTTC

clone_size: few
j_call: TRBJ1-1
v_call: TRBV6-1
d_call: .
cdr3_aa: CASSESTGSNTEAFF
cdr3_nt: TGTGCCAGCAGTGAGTCAACCGGGAGCAACACTGAAGCTTTCTTT

clone_size: many
j_call: TRBJ1-5
v_call: TRBV7-2
d_call: .
cdr3_aa: CASSLDGAGSDQPQHF
cdr3_nt: TGTGCCAGCAGCTTAGATGGGGCCGGGAGCGATCAGCCCCAGCATTTT

clone_size: few
j_call: TRBJ2-1
v_call: TRBV7-9
d_call: .
cdr3_aa: CASSSPGWGNEQFF
cdr3_nt: TGTGCCAGCAGCTCCCCGGGGTGGGGGAATGAGCAGTTCTTC

clone_size: many
j_call: TRBJ2-3
v_call: TRBV7-3
d_call: .
cdr3_aa: CASSLFTEDTQYF
cdr3_nt: TGTGCCAGCAGCTTATTCACCGAAGATACGCAGTATTTT

clone_size: .
j_call: TRBJ2-5
v_call: TRBV29-1
d_call: .
cdr3_aa: CSVVWSPGSETQYF
cdr3_nt: TGCAGCGTTGTGTGGTCTCCAGGGTCCGAGACCCAGTACTTC

clone_size: many
j_call: TRBJ1-1
v_call: TRBV7-3
d_call: TRBD1
cdr3_aa: CASSLDRVSSSEAFF
cdr3_nt: TGTGCCAGCAGCTTGGACAGGGTCTCTTCGTCTGAAGCTTTCTTT

clone_size: many
j_call: TRBJ2-7
v_call: TRBV5-6
d_call: TRBD1
cdr3_aa: CASSFDRGTYEQYF
cdr3_nt: TGTGCCAGCAGCTTCGACAGGGGGACCTACGAGCAGTACTTC

clone_size: many
j_call: TRBJ1-4
v_call: TRBV2
d_call: TRBD1
cdr3_aa: CASVGQGGKLFF
cdr3_nt: TGTGCCAGCGTCGGACAGGGAGGAAAACTGTTTTTT

clone_size: few
j_call: TRBJ1-5
v_call: TRBV14
d_call: TRBD1
cdr3_aa: CASSQGLTGLGSNQPQHF
cdr3_nt: TGTGCCAGCAGCCAAGGGTTGACAGGGTTGGGTAGCAATCAGCCCCAGCATTTT

clone_size: .
j_call: TRBJ2-1
v_call: TRBV6-1
d_call: .
cdr3_aa: CASSEGVRNHNEQFF
cdr3_nt: TGCGCCAGCAGTGAAGGAGTGAGGAATCACAATGAGCAGTTCTTC

clone_size: many
j_call: TRBJ2-3
v_call: TRBV11-2
d_call: .
cdr3_aa: CASSSLLAPDTQYF
cdr3_nt: TGTGCCAGCAGCTCGCTACTAGCACCAGATACGCAGTATTTT

clone_size: few
j_call: TRBJ2-2
v_call: TRBV20-1
d_call: .
cdr3_aa: CSARKTGGTGELFF
cdr3_nt: TGCAGTGCTAGGAAGACAGGCGGCACCGGGGAGCTGTTTTTT